Below, 29 T cell receptor beta chains from the same sample are listed, as sequenced in a study of blood T cell repertoires in COVID-19. The table came from immunoSEQ multiplex PCR; TCRdb's copy has only in-frame clones and leaves some out. Found here are approximately 290,000 clones, around 85% of them singletons; the top ten hold 0.7% to 1%. Sequencing was carried out using peripheral blood. The receptors come from a human donor with COVID-19, enrolled during active disease. The donor label of this sample is uncertain.

This clone appeared a single time. J is TRBJ2-3 and V is TRBV11-2, with TRBD2 matching 13 bases. The CDR3 spans 18 residues. With 3 bases clipped from V and 3 bases from J, the junction kept 9 bases outside the gene matches. The germline V gene has CDR1 SGHAT and CDR2 FQNNGV. Here the CDR3 reads CASSLRKRLAGGTDTQYF. CDR3 coding DNA: TGTGCCAGCAGCTTGAGGAAACGACTAGCGGGAGGAACAGATACGCAGTATTTT.

The chain links TRBV4-2 to TRBJ1-6, with 8 bases matching TRBD1. Unmatched junction bases numbered 9, after V lost 4 bases and J lost 7 bases. This CDR3 comprises 16 residues. Germline V CDR1 and CDR2: LGHNA, YNFKEQ. CDR3 in DNA: TGTGCCAGCAGCCGAGGACAGGGTAGAAGGAATTCACCCCTCCACTTT. This translates into CASSRGQGRRNSPLHF.

The chain has TRBV6-5 and TRBJ1-6, with 9 bases matching TRBD1. The CDR3 has 14 residues. Per the germline V gene, CDR1 is MNHEY and CDR2 is SVGAGI. V was pared by 6 bases and J by 8 bases, with 5 bases of the junction left unmatched. The CDR3 DNA sequence: TGTGCCAGCAGACCGGGACAGGGATATTCACCCCTCCACTTT. This encodes CASRPGQGYSPLHF.

This clone was seen only a few times. This CDR3 reads CASSISSGSSWNEQFF. CDR3 bases: TGCGCCAGCAGCATCTCTAGCGGGAGTAGTTGGAATGAGCAGTTCTTC. V is TRBV5-1 and J is TRBJ2-1; 10 nucleotides match TRBD2. The CDR3 length is 16 residues. From germline, CDR1 is SGHRS and CDR2 YFSETQ. Trimming cost V 4 bases and J 7 bases; bases outside gene matches: 11.

The chain recombines TRBV9 with TRBJ2-7; tentative D call: TRBD2 (5 bases). V dropped 4 bases and J dropped 7 bases, with 18 bases sitting between them. Germline V gives CDR1 SGDLS, CDR2 YYNGEE. This CDR3 spans 14 amino acids. The CDR3 reads CASSPAGEPREQYF. The CDR3 nucleotides read TGTGCCAGCAGCCCCGCCGGGGAACCAAGGGAGCAGTACTTC.

The gene calls are TRBV3-1 (or the pseudogene TRBV3-2) and TRBJ1-6; tentatively, D is TRBD1 (6 bases). CDR3 length equals 16 residues. CDR1 is LGHDT, CDR2 YNNKEL, per germline (reference sequence). The V gene lost 8 bases and the J gene lost 2 bases, with 16 bases spanning the gap. DNA for the CDR3: TGTGCCAGCCAGGGGTTCGTTGGCACCTATAATTCACCCCTCCACTTT. It encodes CASQGFVGTYNSPLHF.

The chain couples TRBV19 to TRBJ1-2; tentatively, D is TRBD1 (6 bases). This CDR3 contains 16 residues. Trimming pared 5 bases from V and 4 bases from J, leaving 20 bases between. Germline lookup yields CDR1 LNHDA and CDR2 SQIVND (reference sequence). This CDR3 is CASSGYSGASGYGYTF. Here the CDR3 DNA reads TGTGCCAGTAGTGGATATTCAGGGGCGTCAGGCTATGGCTACACCTTC.

The V call is TRBV28, the J call TRBJ1-4, with D perhaps matching TRBD1 (6 bases). Trimming stripped 2 bases from V and 7 bases from J, with 11 bases between. The CDR3 runs to 14 residues. Germline lookup yields CDR1 MDHEN and CDR2 SYDVKM. In nucleotides, the CDR3 is TGTGCCAGCAGTTTAGGGGGCGCGAGTGAAAAACTGTTTTTT. It specifies CASSLGGASEKLFF. Using reference TRBV28 and TRBJ1-4 for the parts outside the CDR3, the full variable domain is DVKVTQSSRYLVKRTGEKVFLECVQDMDHENMFWYRQDPGLGLRLIYFSYDVKMKEKGDIPEGYSVSREKKERFSLILESASTNQTSMYLCASSLGGASEKLFFGSGTQLSVL.

This chain connects TRBV6-2 or TRBV6-3 to TRBJ2-5, with 7 nucleotides matching TRBD2. Unmatched junction bases numbered 5, after V lost 0 bases and J lost 4 bases. The CDR3 is 15 residues long. Germline CDR1 and CDR2: MNHEY and SVGEGT. CDR3 region: CASSYSGLLGETQYF. CDR3 in DNA: TGTGCCAGCAGTTACTCGGGACTATTGGGAGAGACCCAGTACTTC.

The chain is built from TRBV28 and TRBJ2-7; 9 bases line up with TRBD2. The trim removed 5 bases at V and 7 bases at J, leaving 3 bases unmatched. CDR3 length: 12 amino acids. Germline CDR1 reads MDHEN; CDR2 reads SYDVKM. DNA of the CDR3: TGTGCCAGCAGTCCAGCGGGGGGTGAGCAGTACTTC. Its translation: CASSPAGGEQYF.

The chain joins TRBV5-3 to TRBJ2-7; possibly TRBD1 for D (6 bases). TRBV5-3 is an open reading frame whose function is uncertain. The CDR3 sequence is 16 residues long. V lost 6 bases and J lost 2, with 21 bases in between. The CDR3 reads CARKPLRDRTTYEQYF. DNA for the CDR3: TGTGCCAGAAAGCCCCTTAGAGACAGGACGACCTACGAGCAGTACTTC.

In regard to this clone: This sample also contains other DNA sequences that code for the same CDR3. This chain links TRBV19 with TRBJ1-6, with TRBD1 as a possible D gene (6 bases). The V gene lost 4 bases and the J gene lost 0 bases, with 10 bases spanning the gap. Germline V gene lookup returns CDR1 LNHDA and CDR2 SQIVND (reference sequence). The CDR3 is 16 residues long. The CDR3 loop reads CASSTTGSSYNSPLHF. The CDR3, as DNA: TGTGCCAGTAGTACCACAGGGAGCTCCTATAATTCACCCCTCCACTTT.

The rearrangement links TRBV6-5 to TRBJ1-2, with D tentatively TRBD1 (5 bases). Germline V gives CDR1 MNHEY, CDR2 SVGAGI. This CDR3 contains 14 residues. The V and J ends lost 11 bases and 4 bases respectively, with 20 bases between them. DNA of the CDR3: TGTGCCGTATCCAGGCTCGGGGGGAGCTATGGCTACACCTTC. It encodes CAVSRLGGSYGYTF.

This clone was recorded only once. This chain joins TRBV11-1 and TRBJ1-1; 10 bases are shared with TRBD1. This CDR3 is built from 16 residues. Trimming cost V 5 bases and J 3 bases; bases outside gene matches: 9. Germline V lookup: CDR1 SGHAT, CDR2 FQDESV (reference sequence). The CDR3 is CASSRGTGAYYTEAFF. For the CDR3, the DNA is TGTGCCAGCAGCCGCGGGACAGGGGCATACTACACTGAAGCTTTCTTT.

J is TRBJ1-2 and V is TRBV7-8; D ambiguous. The germline CDR1 and CDR2 sequences are SGHVS and FQNEAQ. The CDR3 is 15 amino acids. V was pared by 1 base and J by 6 bases, with 15 bases between. The CDR3 loop is CASSLGRRYLDGYTF. CDR3 in DNA: TGTGCCAGCAGCTTAGGTCGCAGGTATTTGGATGGCTACACCTTC.

This chain uses TRBV18 with TRBJ1-1; D gene uncertain. V lost 10 bases to trimming and J lost 6 bases, with 21 bases between them. The length of the CDR3 is 14 residues. Germline V lookup: CDR1 KGHSH, CDR2 LQKENI. The CDR3 sequence: CATSRSGTGAEAFF. DNA of the CDR3: TGTGCCACCTCTCGTTCAGGAACCGGTGCTGAAGCTTTCTTT.

The chain combines TRBV6-5 with TRBJ1-1, with D uncertain. The CDR3 has 13 amino acids. V lost 1 base and J 8 bases, leaving 11 bases between the germline ends. Germline V gene sequence: CDR1 MNHEY, CDR2 SVGAGI. The CDR3 DNA is TGTGCCAGCAGTTACTTACAGAGACCCGAAGCTTTCTTT. Translated, it gives CASSYLQRPEAFF.

The chain links TRBV28 to TRBJ1-2, with D possibly TRBD1 on 6 matching bases. The V end lost 8 bases, the J end lost 5 bases, and 18 bases lay between the germline ends. There are 14 residues in the CDR3. In germline, CDR1 is MDHEN, CDR2 SYDVKM. The CDR3 DNA reads TGTGCCAGCGGACGAACAGGGAGCTGGTATGGCTACACCTTC. Its translation is CASGRTGSWYGYTF.

The chain combines TRBV12-5 with TRBJ1-4; no reliable D call. Germline V gene sequence: CDR1 LGHNT, CDR2 FRNRAP. This CDR3 comprises 15 residues. V dropped 1 base and J dropped 5 bases, with 11 bases sitting between them. The CDR3 reads CASGLDQVINEKLFF. Here the CDR3 DNA reads TGTGCTAGTGGTTTGGACCAGGTGATAAATGAAAAACTGTTTTTT.

This chain joins TRBV11-3 and TRBJ2-1, with TRBD2 identical over 10 bases. Trimming cost V 1 base and J 6 bases; bases outside gene matches: 0. Per germline, CDR1 SGHNT and CDR2 YENEEA. The CDR3 has 14 residues. As DNA, the CDR3 is TGTGCCAGCAGCTTAGGGACTAGCGGCAATGAGCAGTTCTTC. It translates to CASSLGTSGNEQFF.

J is TRBJ2-2 and V is TRBV7-8; weak D call: TRBD2 (7 bases). CDR1 is SGHVS, CDR2 FQNEAQ, per germline. The CDR3 is 15 residues long. The V gene lost 8 bases and the J gene lost 5 bases, with 18 bases spanning the gap. CDR3: CASWRGGRSTGELFF. CDR3 DNA sequence: TGTGCCAGCTGGAGGGGGGGGCGGAGTACCGGGGAGCTGTTTTTT. Combining the CDR3 with reference TRBV7-8 and TRBJ2-2 gives the whole variable domain GAGVSQSPRYKVAKRGQDVALRCDPISGHVSLFWYQQALGQGPEFLTYFQNEAQLDKSGLPSDRFFAERPEGSVSTLKIQRTQQEDSAVYLCASWRGGRSTGELFFGEGSRLTVL.

The rearrangement uses TRBV6-6 and TRBJ1-4, with D perhaps matching TRBD1 (6 bases). Germline CDR1 MNHNY, CDR2 SVGAGI (reference sequence). Deletions cut 6 bases from V and 6 bases from J, with 14 bases between. The CDR3 is 14 residues long. The CDR3 is CASRDSVRHEKLFF. The CDR3 DNA reads as TGTGCCAGCAGGGACAGTGTCCGACATGAAAAACTGTTTTTT.

In its sample, this clone was seen once. V is TRBV6-5 and J is TRBJ1-6, with 10 bases aligning to TRBD1. The CDR3 is 14 amino acids. Trimming removed 9 bases from V and 8 bases from J; junction bases left unmatched: 7. CDR1 and CDR2 from the germline V gene are MNHEY and SVGAGI. The CDR3 loop is CASWTGGEHSPLHF. DNA of the CDR3: TGTGCCAGTTGGACAGGGGGAGAACATTCACCCCTCCACTTT.

This chain joins TRBV4-1 and TRBJ1-2; D might be TRBD1 (5 bases). The CDR3 is 15 amino acids. Per germline, CDR1 MGHRA and CDR2 YSYEKL. V lost 0 bases to trimming and J lost 2 bases, with 10 bases between them. The chain's CDR3 is CASSQDHDRNYGYTF. In nucleotides, the CDR3 is TGCGCCAGCAGCCAAGATCATGACAGAAACTATGGCTACACCTTC.

Worth noting for this clone: Other DNA sequences of this sample code for an identical CDR3. The rearrangement uses TRBV6-1 and TRBJ1-5; unclear D gene. V lost 1 base and J lost 0, with 7 bases in between. The CDR3 sequence is 15 residues long. CDR1 MNHNS and CDR2 SASEGT come from the germline V gene. CDR3 DNA sequence: TGTGCCAGCAGTGAAGGGGCCTATAGCAATCAGCCCCAGCATTTT. Its translation: CASSEGAYSNQPQHF.

A single count supports this clone. The chain is built from TRBV28 and TRBJ1-2; no firm D call. Trimming removed 4 bases at V and 3 bases at J, with 9 bases between. This CDR3 has 13 residues. Germline lookup yields CDR1 MDHEN and CDR2 SYDVKM. The CDR3 protein is CASSSRPDYGYTF. CDR3 in DNA: TGTGCCAGCAGTTCGCGGCCGGACTATGGCTACACCTTC.

The V gene is TRBV29-1, the J gene TRBJ2-5; TRBD1 aligns across 7 bases. V lost 6 bases to trimming and J lost 5 bases; unmatched junction nucleotides: 9. Germline V gene data show CDR1 as SQVTM and CDR2 as ANQGSEA. The CDR3 extends over 13 amino acids. CDR3 residues: CSVEYRGGETQYF. CDR3 coding DNA: TGCAGCGTGGAATACAGGGGCGGGGAGACCCAGTACTTC. Combining the CDR3 with reference TRBV29-1 and TRBJ2-5 gives the whole variable domain SAVISQKPSRDICQRGTSLTIQCQVDSQVTMMFWYRQQPGQSLTLIATANQGSEATYESGFVIDKFPISRPNLTFSTLTVSNMSPEDSSIYLCSVEYRGGETQYFGPGTRLLVL.

The chain recombines TRBV7-6 with TRBJ1-1; D gene uncertain. This CDR3 has 16 amino acids. Trimming removed 7 bases at V and 6 bases at J, with 24 bases between. Germline V gene lookup returns CDR1 SGHVS and CDR2 FNYEAQ. The CDR3 DNA follows: TGTGCCAGCACAATCAGTACACGAGGGCTTGGGGCTGAAGCTTTCTTT. As protein: CASTISTRGLGAEAFF. Together with reference TRBV7-6 and TRBJ1-1, the CDR3 gives the full variable domain: GAGVSQSPRYKVTKRGQDVALRCDPISGHVSLYWYRQALGQGPEFLTYFNYEAQQDKSGLPNDRFSAERPEGSISTLTIQRTEQRDSAMYRCASTISTRGLGAEAFFGQGTRLTVV.

The chain has TRBV28 and TRBJ1-3; 10 nucleotides match TRBD1. V lost 8 bases to trimming and J lost 4 bases; unmatched junction nucleotides: 14. CDR3 length: 17 amino acids. The germline V gene encodes CDR1 MDHEN and CDR2 SYDVKM. Here the CDR3 DNA reads TGTGCCAGCCGGGGGTCGGGACAGGGGTCTTACGGAAACACCATATATTTT. Amino acid sequence: CASRGSGQGSYGNTIYF.